Listed here are 2 T cell receptor beta chains from one sample, sequenced in a study of graft-versus-host responses after intestinal transplantation. TCRdb keeps only in-frame clones here, not all; method: immunoSEQ multiplex PCR. This sample has 84,000 or so clones, with more than 90% found just once. Antigens for these TCRs are unknown. The input for sequencing was unstimulated CD4+ T cells sorted from spleen or lymph node cells, taken before intestinal transplant. Receptors originate from a human donor who received an intestinal transplant.

The chain employs TRBV5-5 and TRBJ2-3, with D possibly matching TRBD1 (6 bases). The CDR3 loop spans 17 amino acids. Germline lookup yields CDR1 SGHKS and CDR2 YYEKEE (reference sequence). V was trimmed by 5 bases and J by 1 base, leaving 20 bases between them. The CDR3 bases are TGTGCCAGCAGTCTGGATCCGCGAGGGGGTGGCACAGATACGCAGTATTTT. Its translation is CASSLDPRGGGTDTQYF.

The DNA of the CDR3 is TGCGCCAGCAGCTTGGCCCCCACAGGACAGGGGCGAGGCTATGGCTACACCTTC. Encoded protein: CASSLAPTGQGRGYGYTF. V is TRBV5-1 and J is TRBJ1-2; 9 bases map to TRBD1. The CDR3 contains 18 residues. V shed 0 bases and J 4 bases; nucleotides not matched to a gene: 13. Per germline, CDR1 SGHRS and CDR2 YFSETQ.